A selection of T cell receptor beta chains follows, all from one sample in a study of early T cells in non-severe SARS-CoV-2 infection. MiXCR, applied by TCRdb to the 5' RACE reads, yields one record per CDR3 protein. The data show 60,000 to 90,000 distinct CDR3 sequences, 8.5% to 10% seen once. Sequencing was performed on whole blood. The receptor set was obtained from an adult who was a healthcare worker with PCR-confirmed SARS-CoV-2 infection or an uninfected control (not recorded which). CDR3s include the opening cysteine and the closing phenylalanine or tryptophan. The D gene is left open where the match is weak. The size entry is marked missing in some rows and otherwise reads once, few, many or a size class.

j_call | clone_size | v_call | d_call | cdr3_nt | cdr3_aa
TRBJ2-7 | few | TRBV6-6 | TRBD2 | TGTGCCAGCAGCCGTAGCGGGGACTCCTACGAGCAGTACTTC | CASSRSGDSYEQYF
TRBJ2-3 | few | TRBV7-9 | TRBD2 | TGTGCCAGCAGCTCCTTAGCGGGAGTTATAGATACGCAGTATTTT | CASSSLAGVIDTQYF
TRBJ2-7 | many | TRBV20-1 | - | TGCAGTGCCCTCTACCGGGACCAGCGCTACGAGCAGTACTTC | CSALYRDQRYEQYF
TRBJ2-1 | many | TRBV6-5 | - | TGTGCCAGCAGCGCCGCCCTGGTAGGTAGCGGCTCCTACAATGAGCAGTTCTTC | CASSAALVGSGSYNEQFF
TRBJ2-3 | - | TRBV12-3/TRBV12-4 | TRBD1 | TGTGCCAGCAGTGTGAGGGGACAGGGGCCAGATACGCAGTATTTT | CASSVRGQGPDTQYF
TRBJ2-7 | few | TRBV20-1 | TRBD2 | TGCAGTGCTAACAATTTAGCGGGAGCCCACGAGCAGTACTTC | CSANNLAGAHEQYF
TRBJ2-2 | few | TRBV5-4 | TRBD2 | TGTGCCAGCAGCTTGGGGCGGGAGGGCCACACCGGGGAGCTGTTTTTT | CASSLGREGHTGELFF
TRBJ2-3 | many | TRBV20-1 | - | TGCTCAGTGTATACAGTCCTAGATACGCAGTATTTT | CSVYTVLDTQYF
TRBJ1-5 | - | TRBV6-6 | TRBD1 | TGTGCCAGCAGTTACAGACAGGGCAGCCAGCCCCAGCATTTT | CASSYRQGSQPQHF
TRBJ2-1 | - | TRBV7-6 | TRBD2 | TGTGCCAGCAGCGTTCTAACTAGCGGGGGCTACAATGAGCAGTTCTTC | CASSVLTSGGYNEQFF
TRBJ2-7 | - | TRBV20-1 | - | TGCAGTGCTAGAGATCTAACAGGGTCGGAGTACGAGCAGTACTTC | CSARDLTGSEYEQYF
TRBJ2-3 | - | TRBV7-3 | - | TGTGCCAGCAGCGCCCGGGACTTCACAGATACGCAGTATTTT | CASSARDFTDTQYF
TRBJ1-5 | - | TRBV2 | - | TGTGCCAGCAGCGAACAGGCGTATAGCAATCAGCCCCAGCATTTT | CASSEQAYSNQPQHF
TRBJ2-1 | many | TRBV28 | TRBD2 | TGTGCCAGCAGCCGACTAGCGGGAGTTTCCAATGAGCAGTTCTTC | CASSRLAGVSNEQFF